Here is one T cell receptor beta chain with its context. Trimming cost V 0 bases and J 3 bases, with 12 bases left between them. The CDR3 consists of 16 residues. Germline loops: CDR1 LGHNA, CDR2 YNFKEQ. TCRdb's table, derived via immunoSEQ multiplex PCR, lists solely in-frame clones and lacks some. Here the sample spans 190,000 or so clones, 75% to 90% being singletons. The data are from a study of blood T cell repertoires in COVID-19. The overall study: The United States, Italy and Spain were the sources of the acute and convalescent COVID-19 samples. T cells, B-cell-depleted T cells, or PBMCs supplied cDNA or gDNA.

The TCR comes from a man between 35 and 55 years old with acute or convalescent COVID-19. Sequenced input: peripheral blood. The rearrangement links TRBV4-2 to TRBJ2-1, with D possibly TRBD1 on 5 matching bases. The CDR3 loop reads CASSQDIGVGYNEQFF. The CDR3 coding sequence is TGTGCCAGCAGCCAAGATATAGGGGTAGGCTACAATGAGCAGTTCTTC.